This T cell receptor (beta chain) was captured in a study of radiotherapy plus CTLA-4 blockade in lung cancer. In this sample, this clone turned up once. Its antigen is unknown. Treatment of patients with chemo-refractory metastatic non-small-cell lung cancer consisted of focal radiation plus CTLA-4 blockade with ipilimumab. V dropped 3 bases and J dropped 4 bases, with 6 bases sitting between them. The CDR3 is 12 residues long. CDR1 SNHLY and CDR2 FYNNEI come from the germline V gene. Findings and limits, study-wide: Reportedly, early blood T cell clone dynamics best predicted response, with interferon-beta.

Sequencing used immunoSEQ multiplex PCR; TCRdb keeps in-frame clones, though not all of them. The sample includes under 70,000 clones, 70% to 85% of them seen just once. Source: peripheral blood, taken from a patient treated with radiotherapy plus ipilimumab. This TCR was sampled from a human donor with non-small cell lung cancer who had a complete response to radiotherapy plus ipilimumab. The chain has TRBV2 and TRBJ2-5; D ambiguous. CDR3 bases: TGTGCCAGCAGTGAGGGCCTAGAGACCCAGTACTTC. Amino acid sequence: CASSEGLETQYF.